This T cell receptor beta chain came from a study of blood T cell repertoires in COVID-19. This table comes from immunoSEQ multiplex PCR, and its TCRdb copy is limited to in-frame clones, with some not included. The data show approximately 140,000 clones, approximately 90% seen once. CDR1 and CDR2 from the germline V gene are MGHRA and YSYEKL. The CDR3 is 16 residues long. The J segment lost 9 bases and the V segment lost 2 bases, leaving 6 bases of the junction unmatched. This TCR derives from a human donor in a cohort sampled during active COVID-19. The sample taken for sequencing was peripheral blood. The rearrangement uses TRBV4-1 and TRBJ1-6; 11 bases map to TRBD1. The CDR3 region has the DNA TGCGCCAGCAGCCAAAGAGGTGGGACAGGGGGTTCACCCCTCCACTTT. Translation gives CASSQRGGTGGSPLHF.